The clone carrying this T cell receptor beta chain turned up a few times. The antigen is unknown. This entry belongs to a study of T-cell memory formation after mild COVID-19. Unmatched junction bases numbered 6, after V lost 6 bases and J lost 7 bases. The CDR3 has 13 amino acids. TCR alpha and TCR beta cDNA libraries carrying sample barcodes and UMIs came from 5'RACE with constant-segment primers. TCRdb re-analysed the 5' RACE reads in MiXCR, keeping a single row per CDR3 protein. Of under 650,000 distinct CDR3 sequences in the sample, more than 15% were seen once. Study results and limitations: CD4+ contracting clones were found mainly in CM and EM, and CD8+ ones in EMRA.

The sequence was obtained from an adult woman who had mild COVID-19 (a few samples of this study predate the infection). Cell type and time point are not known. This chain connects TRBV12-3 or TRBV12-4 to TRBJ1-2, with 9 bases fitting TRBD1. The sequencing sample was made of PBMCs or a T cell subset sorted from them (not recorded which). CDR3 region: CASSKDRGLGYTF. Written as DNA, the CDR3 is TGTGCCAGCAGCAAGGACAGGGGACTTGGCTACACCTTC.